Each of the 24 T cell receptor beta chains below was sequenced from the same sample in a study of blood T cell repertoires in COVID-19. Assay: immunoSEQ multiplex PCR; the TCRdb copy retains only in-frame clones and omits some. This sample has hundreds of thousands of clones; approximately 85% occur once, and the top ten carry less than 2.5%. Sequenced: PBMCs or T cells enriched from blood (not recorded which). These receptors all come from a young man who had recovered from COVID-19.

The V gene is TRBV19, the J gene TRBJ2-1; maybe TRBD2 (6 bases). Trimming took off 4 bases at V and 5 bases at J, with 15 bases between the two ends. The CDR3 has 15 residues. From germline, CDR1 is LNHDA and CDR2 SQIVND (reference sequence). The CDR3 sequence is CASSTGDFVNNEQFF. In nucleotides, the CDR3 is TGTGCCAGTAGTACGGGGGACTTCGTTAACAATGAGCAGTTCTTC.

The genes are TRBV19 and TRBJ2-7; 10 bases line up with TRBD1. The CDR3 consists of 13 residues. Germline values: CDR1 LNHDA, CDR2 SQIVND (reference sequence). The trim removed 5 bases at V and 6 bases at J, leaving 4 bases unmatched. The CDR3 is CASSDRGPGEQYF. The DNA for the CDR3 is TGTGCCAGTAGTGACAGGGGGCCAGGCGAGCAGTACTTC. The full variable domain, in which reference TRBV19 and TRBJ2-7 provide the parts outside the CDR3, is DGGITQSPKYLFRKEGQNVTLSCEQNLNHDAMYWYRQDPGQGLRLIYYSQIVNDFQKGDIAEGYSVSREKKESFPLTVTSAQKNPTAFYLCASSDRGPGEQYFGPGTRLTVT.

The V and J genes are TRBV4-3 and TRBJ1-1; D is perhaps TRBD1 (6 bases). The V gene lost 3 bases and the J gene lost 3 bases, with 14 bases spanning the gap. This CDR3 contains 15 residues. CDR1 is LGHNA and CDR2 is YSLEER in the germline V gene. The CDR3 nucleotides read TGCGCCAGCAGCCATGCTACAGGGAAAGACACTGAAGCTTTCTTT. Protein product: CASSHATGKDTEAFF.

V usage is TRBV2 and J usage is TRBJ1-5; 8 bases are a match to TRBD1. CDR3 length equals 13 residues. The germline gives CDR1 SNHLY, CDR2 FYNNEI. The J segment lost 7 bases and the V segment lost 5 bases, leaving 4 bases of the junction unmatched. This chain's CDR3 is CASSRQGFQPQHF. The CDR3 DNA is TGTGCCAGCAGTCGACAGGGGTTCCAGCCCCAGCATTTT.

This clone was observed a few times. This sequence joins TRBV6-2 or TRBV6-3 and TRBJ1-2, with 7 bases fitting TRBD1. In germline, CDR1 is MNHEY, CDR2 SVGEGT. Trimming at V came to 3 bases and at J to 2 bases, leaving 3 bases not matched to a gene. The CDR3 consists of 14 residues. The CDR3, as DNA: TGTGCCAGCAGTTATTGGGACAGCAACTATGGCTACACCTTC. Protein: CASSYWDSNYGYTF.

The chain carries TRBV6-5 and TRBJ2-7; TRBD1 aligns across 9 bases. Germline values: CDR1 MNHEY, CDR2 SVGAGI. V dropped 6 bases and J dropped 3; count of bases not matched to a gene: 3. This CDR3 is 13 amino acids long. The CDR3 DNA is TGTGCCAGCAGGCAGGGACAGGGCTACGAGCAGTACTTC. This sequence encodes CASRQGQGYEQYF.

V and J are TRBV3-1 (or the pseudogene TRBV3-2) and TRBJ2-7; 14 bases fit TRBD2. The CDR3 runs to 16 residues. Losses at the gene ends were 3 bases for V and 4 bases for J; bases not matched to a gene: 5. In germline, CDR1 is LGHDT, CDR2 YNNKEL (reference sequence). The CDR3, as DNA: TGTGCCAGCAGCCATTCGGGGACTAGCGGGGGTTACGAGCAGTACTTC. Residues: CASSHSGTSGGYEQYF.

The CDR3 nucleotides are TGTGCGGGGACAGGGTTTAACTATGGCTACACCTTC. Amino acids: CAGTGFNYGYTF. The rearrangement uses TRBV30 and TRBJ1-2, with 9 bases lining up with TRBD1. The CDR3 contains 12 residues. CDR1 is GTSNPN, CDR2 SVGIG, per germline (reference sequence).

V usage is TRBV14 and J usage is TRBJ2-1, with TRBD2 matching 9 bases. This CDR3 region has 17 residues. The J segment lost 4 bases and the V segment lost 0 bases, leaving 7 bases of the junction unmatched. Germline CDR1 SGHDN, CDR2 FVKESK. The CDR3 loop reads CASSQDPAGGPYNEQFF. In nucleotides, the CDR3 is TGTGCCAGCAGCCAAGATCCAGCGGGGGGTCCTTACAATGAGCAGTTCTTC.

The chain links TRBV19 to TRBJ2-1; D might be TRBD1 (5 bases). CDR3 length equals 14 residues. Trimming stripped 7 bases from V and 7 bases from J, with 17 bases between. Germline CDR1 LNHDA, CDR2 SQIVND (reference sequence). CDR3 region: CASKVLDSRNEQFF. For the CDR3, the DNA is TGTGCCAGTAAGGTCTTAGACAGTCGAAATGAGCAGTTCTTC.

The chain employs TRBV10-3 and TRBJ1-4; perhaps TRBD1 as D (6 bases). CDR1 is ENHRY and CDR2 is SYGVKD in the germline V gene. V dropped 7 bases and J dropped 0 bases, with 9 bases sitting between them. This CDR3 has 14 amino acids. CDR3 sequence (DNA): TGTGCCATCAAGGGGGGGGCAACTAATGAAAAACTGTTTTTT. As protein: CAIKGGATNEKLFF.

The table lists this clone with a few counts. The chain combines TRBV5-4 with TRBJ1-4, with unresolved D. The V gene's germline CDR1 is SGHNT and CDR2 YYREEE (reference sequence). V lost 0 bases and J lost 0, with 12 bases in between. The CDR3 is 17 amino acids. CDR3 region: CASSLGSGYSTNEKLFF. The DNA for the CDR3 is TGTGCCAGCAGCTTGGGTTCCGGTTACTCAACTAATGAAAAACTGTTTTTT.

This sequence joins TRBV25-1 and TRBJ2-1; weak D call: TRBD2 (5 bases). The germline CDR1 and CDR2 sequences are MGHDK and SYGVNS. This CDR3 comprises 14 residues. V was trimmed by 8 bases and J by 0 bases, leaving 11 bases between them. The CDR3 DNA reads TGTGCCAGCGGGGAGCGGAACTCCTACAATGAGCAGTTCTTC. This encodes CASGERNSYNEQFF. Using reference TRBV25-1 and TRBJ2-1 for the parts outside the CDR3, the full variable domain is EADIYQTPRYLVIGTGKKITLECSQTMGHDKMYWYQQDPGMELHLIHYSYGVNSTEKGDLSSESTVSRIRTEHFPLTLESARPSHTSQYLCASGERNSYNEQFFGPGTRLTVL.

The gene calls are TRBV9 and TRBJ1-5; D gene unclear. This CDR3 region has 17 residues. The V gene's germline CDR1 is SGDLS and CDR2 YYNGEE. V was pared by 0 bases and J by 0 bases, with 13 bases between. The CDR3 sequence: CASSVVQEVNSNQPQHF. CDR3 DNA: TGTGCCAGCAGCGTAGTTCAAGAGGTGAATAGCAATCAGCCCCAGCATTTT.

The rearrangement uses TRBV19 and TRBJ2-1; possible D gene TRBD2, 5 bases. CDR3 size: 16 residues. V was trimmed by 1 base and J by 2 bases, leaving 12 bases between them. Germline V CDR1 and CDR2: LNHDA, SQIVND (reference sequence). This CDR3 reads CASSIVGSGAYNEQFF. CDR3 sequence (DNA): TGTGCCAGTAGTATAGTTGGCTCCGGGGCCTACAATGAGCAGTTCTTC.

This rearrangement joins TRBV14 to TRBJ1-1; 10 nucleotides align to TRBD1. Germline V gene sequence: CDR1 SGHDN, CDR2 FVKESK. V gave up 2 bases and J gave up 5 bases; unmatched junction bases: 5. The CDR3 is made up of 15 amino acids. The CDR3 DNA is TGTGCCAGCAGCCAACTCGAGGGACAGGGGACTGAAGCTTTCTTT. Translating it yields CASSQLEGQGTEAFF.

The rearrangement links TRBV4-3 to TRBJ1-2, with D possibly matching TRBD1 (5 bases). There are 14 residues in the CDR3. Deletions cut 0 bases from V and 8 bases from J, with 13 bases between. Germline V gene sequence: CDR1 LGHNA, CDR2 YSLEER. This CDR3 reads CASSQDIGGGGYTF. As DNA, the CDR3 is TGCGCCAGCAGCCAAGACATCGGGGGTGGGGGCTACACCTTC.

The chain is built from TRBV4-1 and TRBJ1-3; D is unresolved. CDR1 is MGHRA and CDR2 is YSYEKL in the germline V gene. V was clipped by 6 bases and J by 3 bases, with 6 bases between them. The CDR3 totals 12 residues. For the CDR3, the DNA is TGCGCCAGCAGGGGCTTTGGAAACACCATATATTTT. Amino acids: CASRGFGNTIYF.

The chain links TRBV7-2 to TRBJ1-5, with D perhaps matching TRBD1 (5 bases). The germline V and J ends were trimmed by 4 bases and 7 bases, with 11 bases remaining between them. The germline gives CDR1 SGHTA, CDR2 FQGNSA. This CDR3 contains 13 residues. The chain's CDR3 is CASSSIRGQPQHF. The CDR3 nucleotides read TGTGCCAGCAGCTCCATACGGGGGCAGCCCCAGCATTTT.

This chain connects TRBV2 to TRBJ2-2; D is possibly TRBD2 (6 bases). The CDR3 has 14 residues. Germline-derived CDR1 and CDR2 are SNHLY and FYNNEI. V gave up 6 bases and J gave up 8 bases, with 16 bases separating them. In DNA, the CDR3 is TGTGCCAGCAGGATTAGCGGTCCCCTAGGGGAGCTGTTTTTT. Its protein is CASRISGPLGELFF. The complete variable domain, with remaining parts taken from reference TRBV2 and TRBJ2-2, reads EPEVTQTPSHQVTQMGQEVILRCVPISNHLYFYWYRQILGQKVEFLVSFYNNEISEKSEIFDDQFSVERPDGSNFTLKIRSTKLEDSAMYFCASRISGPLGELFFGEGSRLTVL.

This clone was seen a handful of times. This same CDR3 is encoded by further DNA sequences in the sample. The V and J genes are TRBV7-9 and TRBJ2-5; possibly TRBD2 for D (6 bases). Looked up from germline, CDR1 is SEHNR and CDR2 is FQNEAQ (reference sequence). CDR3 size: 13 residues. V was trimmed by 4 bases and J by 5 bases, leaving 11 bases between them. The CDR3 DNA sequence: TGTGCCAGCAGCTCGTCTGGGGGGGAGACCCAGTACTTC. This sequence encodes CASSSSGGETQYF.

This clone was picked up one time. The chain has TRBV6-1 and TRBJ1-1; possible D gene TRBD1, 6 bases. The germline gives CDR1 MNHNS, CDR2 SASEGT. The V end was cut by 3 bases, the J end by 2 bases, with 10 bases between. This CDR3 has 14 amino acids. The CDR3: CASSERTANTEAFF. CDR3 sequence (DNA): TGTGCCAGCAGTGAGAGGACAGCCAACACTGAAGCTTTCTTT.

V usage is TRBV30 and J usage is TRBJ2-2; 7 nucleotides agree with TRBD1. After removal of 1 base from V and 3 bases from J, the junction contained 5 bases not matched to a gene. The CDR3 runs 15 residues. Germline V gene data show CDR1 as GTSNPN and CDR2 as SVGIG (reference sequence). The CDR3 DNA reads TGTGCCTGGAGTGGAACCGGGACAGACACCGGGGAGCTGTTTTTT. This codes for CAWSGTGTDTGELFF. The full variable domain, its missing parts supplied by reference TRBV30 and TRBJ2-2, is SQTIHQWPATLVQPVGSPLSLECTVEGTSNPNLYWYRQAAGRGLQLLFYSVGIGQISSEVPQNLSASRPQDRQFILSSKKLLLSDSGFYLCAWSGTGTDTGELFFGEGSRLTVL.

This chain joins TRBV19 and TRBJ2-5; 10 bases are shared with TRBD2. Germline CDR1 and CDR2: LNHDA and SQIVND (reference sequence). The V and J ends lost 3 bases and 4 bases, in that order; junction bases with no gene match: 5. The CDR3 extends over 15 amino acids. The chain's CDR3 is CASSIGTSEGETQYF. CDR3 coding DNA: TGTGCCAGTAGTATCGGGACTAGCGAAGGAGAGACCCAGTACTTC.